Listed below are T cell receptor beta chains from one sample, sequenced in a study of blood T cell repertoires in COVID-19. Assay: immunoSEQ multiplex PCR; the TCRdb copy retains only in-frame clones and omits some. The data hold 310,000 or so clones, with 70% to 90% observed a single time. Material: peripheral blood. All receptors derive from a woman aged 25-40 years who had recovered from COVID-19. Each CDR3 is given with its conserved first and last residue. The order of the fields is V gene, J gene, clone size, D gene, CDR3 protein, CDR3 DNA. A D gene is named only where the DNA matches it firmly. The listing skips clone size in some rows; elsewhere it reads once, few, many or a size class.

TRBV18	TRBJ1-2	NA	TRBD1	CASSPSGQGTYGYTF	TGTGCCAGCTCACCATCGGGACAGGGTACCTATGGCTACACCTTC
TRBV6-6	TRBJ2-1	NA	TRBD2	CATAPGLAYNEQFF	TGTGCCACCGCCCCGGGACTAGCCTACAATGAGCAGTTCTTC
TRBV18	TRBJ2-7	NA	TRBD1	CASSPQLRQGSYEQYF	TGTGCCAGCTCACCCCAATTGAGACAGGGCTCCTACGAGCAGTACTTC
TRBV18	TRBJ1-5	NA	TRBD1	CASSQGQGGQPQHF	TGTGCCAGCTCACAAGGACAGGGAGGCCAGCCCCAGCATTTT
TRBV10-3	TRBJ1-6	NA	NA	CAISESFGGRGSPLHF	TGTGCCATCAGTGAGTCTTTTGGAGGGAGAGGCTCACCCCTCCACTTT
TRBV7-9	TRBJ2-2	NA	NA	CASSPVNIGVSGELFF	TGTGCCAGCAGCCCCGTCAACATAGGGGTCTCCGGGGAGCTGTTTTTT
TRBV7-8	TRBJ2-1	NA	NA	CASSQGGIYNEQFF	TGTGCCAGCAGCCAAGGGGGAATCTACAATGAGCAGTTCTTC
TRBV5-1	TRBJ1-3	NA	NA	CASSLTGTSGNTIYF	TGCGCCAGCAGCTTGACGGGAACCTCTGGAAACACCATATATTTT
TRBV4-1	TRBJ1-2	NA	NA	CASSQEPTGGLSYGYTF	TGCGCCAGCAGCCAAGAGCCCACAGGTGGTCTATCGTATGGCTACACCTTC
TRBV12-5	TRBJ2-1	NA	NA	CASGLSFGINNEQFF	TGTGCTAGTGGTTTGAGTTTCGGGATCAACAATGAGCAGTTCTTC
TRBV2	TRBJ1-4	NA	NA	CASSGGRTTNEKLFF	TGTGCCAGCAGTGGGGGGCGAACAACTAATGAAAAACTGTTTTTT
TRBV29-1	TRBJ1-4	NA	NA	CSVEKGGGKEKLFF	TGCAGCGTTGAAAAGGGTGGAGGGAAAGAAAAACTGTTTTTT
TRBV6-2/TRBV6-3	TRBJ2-2	NA	NA	CASSYVESGGELFF	TGTGCCAGCAGTTACGTCGAGAGCGGCGGGGAGCTGTTTTTT
TRBV6-1	TRBJ2-5	once	NA	CASSDTGYGTQYF	TGTGCCAGCAGTGATACAGGGTACGGGACCCAGTACTTC
TRBV11-3	TRBJ2-3	NA	NA	CASSLGRRAETDTQYF	TGTGCCAGCAGCTTAGGTCGCAGGGCCGAAACAGATACGCAGTATTTT
TRBV24-1	TRBJ2-3	NA	NA	CATSDLQGDTQYF	TGTGCCACCAGTGATTTGCAGGGAGATACGCAGTATTTT
TRBV24-1	TRBJ2-3	NA	TRBD2	CATSEFGTSGFTDTQYF	TGTGCCACCAGTGAGTTTGGGACTAGCGGGTTCACAGATACGCAGTATTTT
TRBV7-9	TRBJ2-1	NA	TRBD2	CASSAPGTSSNEQFF	TGTGCCAGCAGCGCCCCCGGGACTAGCAGTAATGAGCAGTTCTTC